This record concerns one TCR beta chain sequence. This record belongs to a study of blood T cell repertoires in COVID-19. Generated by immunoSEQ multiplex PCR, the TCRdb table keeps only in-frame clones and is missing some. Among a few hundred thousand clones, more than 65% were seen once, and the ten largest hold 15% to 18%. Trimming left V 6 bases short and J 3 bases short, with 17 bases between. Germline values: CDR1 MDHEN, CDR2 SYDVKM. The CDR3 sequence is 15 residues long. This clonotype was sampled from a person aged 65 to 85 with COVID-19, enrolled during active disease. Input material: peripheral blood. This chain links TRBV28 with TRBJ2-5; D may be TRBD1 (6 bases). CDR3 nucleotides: TGTGCCAGCAGCTTGAGCCGAGGGGGAAAAGAGACCCAGTACTTC. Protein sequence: CASSLSRGGKETQYF.